These 18 T cell receptor beta chains were all obtained from the same sample, sequenced in a study of T cells in Graves' hyperthyroidism and ophthalmopathy. Authors of the study amplified TCR beta CDR3 regions from RNA transcripts. HTBI primers were used for first-round RT-PCR of the TCR CDR3. MiXCR, run by TCRdb on the multiplex PCR reads, gives a single entry per CDR3 protein. This sample carries 750,000 to 900,000 distinct CDR3 sequences, roughly 37% of them seen once, and the ten largest clones take 7.5% to 9.5%. Sequencing input: blood. These receptors all come from a man aged 18 to 30 with Graves' hyperthyroidism.

The CDR3, as DNA: TGTGCCAGCATGCCGGGACAGATCTACTCTGGGGCCAACGTCCTGACTTTC. Its protein product is CASMPGQIYSGANVLTF. The rearrangement links TRBV5-6 to TRBJ2-6; 7 nucleotides align to TRBD1. This CDR3 contains 17 residues. Germline V gives CDR1 SGHDT, CDR2 YYEEEE. The J segment lost 0 bases and the V segment lost 6 bases, leaving 9 bases of the junction unmatched.

The chain is built from TRBV5-4 and TRBJ1-2; TRBD1 matches at 9 bases. Germline assignment: CDR1 SGHNT and CDR2 YYREEE (reference sequence). Trimming cost V 6 bases and J 7 bases; bases outside gene matches: 10. The CDR3 runs 14 residues. This chain's CDR3 is CASIERDRGIGYTF. The CDR3 DNA reads TGTGCCAGCATTGAGCGAGACAGGGGGATTGGCTACACCTTC.

This clonotype was detected many times. This chain joins TRBV7-9 and TRBJ1-1, with no clear D. This CDR3 has 13 residues. Germline V gene data show CDR1 as SEHNR and CDR2 as FQNEAQ (reference sequence). V lost 3 bases and J 1 base, leaving 6 bases between the germline ends. The CDR3 here is CASSFIGNTEAFF. In DNA form, the CDR3 reads TGTGCCAGCAGCTTTATTGGGAACACTGAAGCTTTCTTT.

The V gene is TRBV24-1, the J gene TRBJ2-3, with TRBD1 matching 11 bases. The junction had 9 bases not matched to a gene; V was cut back by 4 bases and J by 4 bases. The CDR3 length is 17 residues. Germline V gene data show CDR1 as KGHDR and CDR2 as SFDVKD. This CDR3 is CATSDPPGQGDADTQYF. DNA for the CDR3: TGTGCCACCAGTGACCCCCCGGGACAGGGGGATGCAGATACGCAGTATTTT.

The DNA of the CDR3 is TGCAGCGTCCGCGTCGGATCGGGCTACACCTTC. Amino acids: CSVRVGSGYTF. The chain joins TRBV29-1 to TRBJ1-2, with D uncertain. The CDR3 extends over 11 amino acids. The V gene lost 6 bases and the J gene lost 8 bases, with 13 bases spanning the gap. CDR1 and CDR2 (germline): SQVTM, ANQGSEA.

The CDR3 sequence is CSGGTGGGNQPQHF. The CDR3 DNA reads TGCAGCGGTGGGACAGGGGGCGGCAATCAGCCCCAGCATTTT. J is TRBJ1-5 and V is TRBV29-1; 12 bases match TRBD1. The CDR3 is 14 residues long. V trimming: 7 bases; J trimming: 2 bases; junction bases outside the gene matches: 3. Germline V CDR1 and CDR2: SQVTM, ANQGSEA.

This clonotype has just a few counts. V usage is TRBV9 and J usage is TRBJ1-5, with a possible D match to TRBD1 (5 bases). The CDR3 consists of 16 residues. Germline lookup yields CDR1 SGDLS and CDR2 YYNGEE. Trimming took 0 bases from V and 1 from J, leaving 11 bases between them. The CDR3 protein is CASSVGVGGSNQPQHF. The CDR3 nucleotides are TGTGCCAGCAGCGTAGGAGTGGGGGGGAGCAATCAGCCCCAGCATTTT.

This clonotype was picked up a small number of times. This rearrangement joins TRBV5-1 to TRBJ2-6, with D possibly TRBD1 on 6 matching bases. Germline V gene data show CDR1 as SGHRS and CDR2 as YFSETQ. This CDR3 is 15 amino acids long. V lost 4 bases, J lost 4 bases, and 12 bases lay in between. The CDR3 protein is CASSHRTAGANVLTF. The CDR3 coding sequence is TGCGCCAGCAGCCATCGGACAGCAGGGGCCAACGTCCTGACTTTC. Together with reference TRBV5-1 and TRBJ2-6, the CDR3 gives the full variable domain: KAGVTQTPRYLIKTRGQQVTLSCSPISGHRSVSWYQQTPGQGLQFLFEYFSETQRNKGNFPGRFSGRQFSNSRSEMNVSTLELGDSALYLCASSHRTAGANVLTFGAGSRLTVL.

Note on this clonotype: This may come from a read error, since a much larger clone is one base off. V gene TRBV9 combines with J gene TRBJ1-6; the match to TRBD1 covers 9 bases. CDR1 SGDLS and CDR2 YYNGEE come from the germline V gene. This CDR3 region has 15 residues. The CDR3 loop reads CASSVATGQGSSLHF. The CDR3 coding sequence is TGTGCCAGCAGCGTAGCTACGGGACAGGGTTCATCCCTCCACTTT.

Of note for this clonotype: One end of the junction is discordant with germline, which a read error may explain. The chain is built from TRBV2 and TRBJ1-5; tentatively, D is TRBD1 (6 bases). Germline CDR1 reads SNHLY; CDR2 reads FYNNEI. The length of the CDR3 is 10 residues. The CDR3 protein is CASSQGTEKF. The DNA for the CDR3 is TGTGCCAGCAGCCAGGGGACGGAGAAATTT. The whole variable domain, filled in from reference TRBV2 and TRBJ1-5, reads EPEVTQTPSHQVTQMGQEVILRCVPISNHLYFYWYRQILGQKVEFLVSFYNNEISEKSEIFDDQFSVERPDGSNFTLKIRSTKLEDSAMYFCASSQGTEKFGDGTRLSIL.

The genes are TRBV20-1 and TRBJ2-7; 12 positions agree with TRBD2. Trimming took 0 bases from V and 2 from J; bases not matched to a gene: 5. The CDR3 extends over 16 amino acids. Germline V gene lookup returns CDR1 DFQATT and CDR2 SNEGSKA (reference sequence). CDR3: CSARDQGLAGPYEQYF. The CDR3 DNA sequence: TGCAGTGCTAGAGATCAGGGACTAGCGGGTCCCTACGAGCAGTACTTC.

This clonotype was counted between two and nine times. The V gene is TRBV11-2, the J gene TRBJ2-7, with TRBD2 as a possible D gene (5 bases). V lost 2 bases and J 2 bases, leaving 13 bases between the germline ends. This CDR3 has 15 residues. Germline CDR1 reads SGHAT; CDR2 reads FQNNGV. For the CDR3, the DNA is TGTGCCAGCAGCTTATTTCCAGCGGAGACCTACGAGCAGTACTTC. Translation gives CASSLFPAETYEQYF.

On this clonotype itself: A much larger clone lies one base from this, so it may be a read error. The CDR3: CASSPGFRSTIYF. CDR3 DNA: TGTGCCAGCAGCCCTGGGTTTCGAAGCACCATATATTTT. This sequence joins TRBV7-2 and TRBJ1-3; D ambiguous. With 5 bases removed from V and 9 bases from J, the gap between germline ends came to 14 bases. Germline CDR1 and CDR2: SGHTA and FQGNSA. The CDR3 extends over 13 amino acids.

Turning to this clonotype: An end of the junction does not agree with germline; a read error may underlie this. V and J are TRBV3-1 and TRBJ2-2, with 10 bases lining up with TRBD2. Germline CDR1 and CDR2: LGHDT and YNNKEL (reference sequence). CDR3 length: 14 residues. The CDR3 protein is CANSQAGGPGELFF. In DNA form, the CDR3 reads TGTGCCAACAGCCAAGCGGGAGGGCCCGGGGAGCTGTTTTTT.

This clonotype was found a few times. The CDR3 DNA reads TGCAGTGCTCTCAGGGGAGGAGGCAATCAGCCCCAGCATTTT. Its protein product is CSALRGGGNQPQHF. The V gene is TRBV20-1, the J gene TRBJ1-5, with D perhaps TRBD1 (6 bases). Germline V lookup: CDR1 DFQATT, CDR2 SNEGSKA (reference sequence). With 5 bases removed from V and 2 bases from J, the gap between germline ends came to 13 bases. The CDR3 has 14 residues.

This clonotype has a count of ten or more. This rearrangement joins TRBV9 to TRBJ1-4; D is perhaps TRBD1 (5 bases). Trimming removed 3 bases at V and 6 bases at J, with 12 bases between. Germline-derived CDR1 and CDR2 are SGDLS and YYNGEE. The CDR3 spans 14 residues. The CDR3, as DNA: TGTGCCAGCAGCGCCGCGGGGGAGGATGAAAAACTGTTTTTT. It encodes CASSAAGEDEKLFF.

The chain employs TRBV10-3 and TRBJ1-5; TRBD1 agrees at 8 bases. The CDR3 is 14 amino acids. Germline V gene sequence: CDR1 ENHRY, CDR2 SYGVKD. The junction had 4 bases not matched to a gene; V was cut back by 4 bases and J by 5 bases. CDR3 sequence reads: CAISATGVDQPQHF. The DNA of the CDR3 is TGTGCCATCAGTGCGACAGGGGTGGATCAGCCCCAGCATTTT.

This clonotype was found once. The genes are TRBV12-3 or TRBV12-4 and TRBJ2-5; TRBD1 is a possible D gene (5 bases). This CDR3 is built from 13 residues. With 6 bases removed from V and 4 bases from J, the gap between germline ends came to 12 bases. The CDR3: CASRGQGLETQYF. The CDR3 bases are TGTGCCAGCAGGGGGCAGGGATTAGAGACCCAGTACTTC.